The 7 T cell receptor beta chains listed next were all sequenced from one sample in a study of blood T cell repertoires in COVID-19. The data were produced by immunoSEQ multiplex PCR, yet TCRdb's version contains in-frame clones alone and is incomplete. The sample holds over 250,000 clones, 75% to 90% seen once. The sequencing input was peripheral blood. The receptors were sampled from a man in his forties or fifties with acute or convalescent COVID-19.

This clone was found once. V is TRBV14 and J is TRBJ1-2; TRBD1 agrees at 12 bases. Germline assignment: CDR1 SGHDN and CDR2 FVKESK. This CDR3 contains 17 residues. J lost 6 bases, V lost 5 bases, and 13 bases had no gene match. CDR3 bases: TGTGCCAGCAGCAAACGAGACCCGGGACAGGGGGCGGATGGCTACACCTTC. This encodes CASSKRDPGQGADGYTF.

This rearrangement joins TRBV5-1 to TRBJ2-2; 8 bases agree with TRBD1. Trimming removed 4 bases from V and 0 bases from J; junction bases left unmatched: 2. Germline CDR1 is SGHRS and CDR2 is YFSETQ. The length of the CDR3 is 15 residues. The CDR3 nucleotides read TGCGCCAGCAGCAAGGACAGGGCGAACACCGGGGAGCTGTTTTTT. As protein: CASSKDRANTGELFF.

The chain employs TRBV27 and TRBJ2-7; D unresolved. The CDR3 is made up of 11 amino acids. Germline CDR1 MNHEY, CDR2 SMNVEV (reference sequence). V gave up 4 bases and J gave up 4 bases, with 5 bases separating them. The CDR3: CASSSQYEQYF. The CDR3 DNA is TGTGCCAGCAGTTCCCAATACGAGCAGTACTTC.

This chain links TRBV18 with TRBJ2-1, with a weak D call TRBD1 (6 bases). CDR3 size: 12 residues. Germline V lookup: CDR1 KGHSH, CDR2 LQKENI. Trimming stripped 2 bases from V and 9 bases from J, with 8 bases between. In DNA form, the CDR3 reads TGTGCCAGCTCACCAGGGGGCACTGAGCAGTTCTTC. It is translated as CASSPGGTEQFF.

V gene TRBV29-1 combines with J gene TRBJ1-1; D is possibly TRBD1 (6 bases). Per the germline V gene, CDR1 is SQVTM and CDR2 is ANQGSEA. Trimming removed 5 bases from V and 8 bases from J, with 18 bases in between. The length of the CDR3 is 13 residues. CDR3 amino acids: CSVHREFQGEAFF. CDR3 nucleotides: TGCAGCGTTCACAGGGAGTTCCAAGGGGAAGCTTTCTTT. Full variable domain (remainder filled in from reference TRBV29-1 and TRBJ1-1): SAVISQKPSRDICQRGTSLTIQCQVDSQVTMMFWYRQQPGQSLTLIATANQGSEATYESGFVIDKFPISRPNLTFSTLTVSNMSPEDSSIYLCSVHREFQGEAFFGQGTRLTVV.

The chain combines TRBV7-2 with TRBJ2-3; D is perhaps TRBD1 (5 bases). Germline CDR1 SGHTA, CDR2 FQGNSA. The CDR3 is 15 residues long. V was clipped by 5 bases and J by 0 bases, with 12 bases between them. The CDR3 nucleotides read TGTGCCAGCAGCCAAGGGGCGGCTAGCACAGATACGCAGTATTTT. It is translated as CASSQGAASTDTQYF. Based on the CDR3 plus reference TRBV7-2 and TRBJ2-3, the full variable domain is GAGVSQSPSNKVTEKGKDVELRCDPISGHTALYWYRQSLGQGLEFLIYFQGNSAPDKSGLPSDRFSAERTGGSVSTLTIQRTQQEDSAVYLCASSQGAASTDTQYFGPGTRLTVL.

V is TRBV20-1 and J is TRBJ2-5; a possible D gene is TRBD2 (6 bases). From germline, CDR1 is DFQATT and CDR2 SNEGSKA (reference sequence). This CDR3 is built from 13 residues. V was clipped by 3 bases and J by 5 bases, with 13 bases between them. The CDR3 nucleotides are TGCAGTGCTAGTGGGGATGGGGGGGAGACCCAGTACTTC. It encodes CSASGDGGETQYF.